These T cell receptor beta chains were read from a single sample in a study of beta chain features in type 1 diabetes. Profiled with immunoSEQ multiplex PCR; TCRdb holds only in-frame clones, not every one. The sample contains around 430,000 clones, about 29% of which appear only once. Sequencing was carried out using naive CD4+ T cells from blood. The receptors stem from a man aged 18 to 30 in good health. The CDR3 runs from the conserved cysteine through the conserved F or W. A D gene is named only where the DNA matches it firmly. The size entry is marked missing in some rows and otherwise reads once, few, many or a size class.

v_gene	abundance	j_gene	d_gene	CDR3nt	CDR3aa
TRBV27	few	TRBJ2-1	TRBD2	TGTGCCAGCAGCCCGGTCGGAATAGCGGGAGGGCCCGCCTTCTTC	CASSPVGIAGGPAFF
TRBV29-1	NA	TRBJ1-4	NA	TGCAGCTTCCGGGACGCCGCAACTAATGAAAAACTGTTTTTT	CSFRDAATNEKLFF
TRBV29-1	few	TRBJ2-1	NA	TGCAGCGTTGAGGGCGGGTCCCCCACCTGGGAGCAGTTCTTC	CSVEGGSPTWEQFF
TRBV6-1	NA	TRBJ1-2	NA	TGTGCCAGCAGGGTGGTGGCTAACTATGGCTACACCTTC	CASRVVANYGYTF
TRBV30	NA	TRBJ2-5	NA	TGTGCCTGGAGTGTACAGCCGGAGACCCAGTACTTC	CAWSVQPETQYF
TRBV29-1	NA	TRBJ2-2	NA	TGCAGCGTTGGCGGGCCTGGCGGGAACACCGGGGAGCTGTTTTTT	CSVGGPGGNTGELFF
TRBV19	NA	TRBJ2-1	TRBD2	TGTGCCAGTTGCCGGGACTACCGGTACAATGAGCAGTTCTTC	CASCRDYRYNEQFF
TRBV5-6	few	TRBJ2-5	TRBD2	TGTGCCAGCAGTTTTCGCCCAAGCGGGAGGGTCCAAGAGACCCAGTACTTC	CASSFRPSGRVQETQYF
TRBV10-3	few	TRBJ2-5	NA	TGTGCCATCAGTGCTCAAGAGACCCAGTACTTC	CAISAQETQYF
TRBV18	few	TRBJ2-7	NA	TGTGCCAGCTCACCAGAGGGGAGAACCTACGAGCAGTACTTC	CASSPEGRTYEQYF
TRBV14	NA	TRBJ2-1	NA	TGTGCCAGCAGCCCGAACCGGGGCAATGAGCAGTTCTTC	CASSPNRGNEQFF
TRBV25-1	NA	TRBJ2-7	NA	TGTGCCAGCAGTGGAGATTCTAGGGAGCAGTACTTC	CASSGDSREQYF
TRBV7-3	few	TRBJ1-5	TRBD1	TGTGCCAGCAGCGGTGGGGACAGGGGGCTAAGTAGCAATCAGCCCCAGCATTTT	CASSGGDRGLSSNQPQHF
TRBV19	few	TRBJ1-2	NA	TGTGCCAGTAGTCCGGACGGAAACTATGGCTACACCTTC	CASSPDGNYGYTF
TRBV9	NA	TRBJ2-1	TRBD2	TGTGCCAGCAGCGTAGCGCCTAGCGGGAGGAATGAGCAGTTCTTC	CASSVAPSGRNEQFF
TRBV13	few	TRBJ2-5	TRBD2	TGTGCCAGCAGCCAGACGGGACTAGCGGAGAGAGTCCAAGAGACCCAGTACTTC	CASSQTGLAERVQETQYF
TRBV7-2	NA	TRBJ2-3	NA	TGTGCCAGCAGCTTAGGAGCTATAGATACGCAGTATTTT	CASSLGAIDTQYF
TRBV30	few	TRBJ2-1	TRBD1	TGTGCCGGAAACAGCCCGGGACAGGGGTGGTATGAGCAGTTCTTC	CAGNSPGQGWYEQFF
TRBV9	NA	TRBJ1-1	NA	TGTGCCAGCAGCGTAGCTGACGTGGCGAACACTGAAGCTTTCTTT	CASSVADVANTEAFF
TRBV10-2	NA	TRBJ2-1	TRBD2	TGCGCCAGCAGTCCAGGACTAGCGGCCCAAGATCGGTTCTTC	CASSPGLAAQDRFF
TRBV23-1	NA	TRBJ2-7	TRBD2	TGCGCCAGCCTCAGCGGGAGAGTCTCCTACGAGCAGTACTTC	CASLSGRVSYEQYF
TRBV7-2	NA	TRBJ1-3	NA	TGTGCCAGCAGCTTTACAGGGACCTCTGGAAACACCATATATTTT	CASSFTGTSGNTIYF
TRBV5-6	NA	TRBJ2-3	NA	TGTGCCAGCAGCTTACGGGGGACAGATACGCAGTATTTT	CASSLRGTDTQYF
TRBV13	few	TRBJ2-5	TRBD2	TGTGCCAGCAGCAGGACCCCGGGACTAGACCAAGAGACCCAGTACTTC	CASSRTPGLDQETQYF
TRBV30	NA	TRBJ2-7	TRBD2	TGTGCCTGGAGTCGGGCGGGAGCATACTACGAGCAGTACTTC	CAWSRAGAYYEQYF
TRBV5-1	few	TRBJ2-1	TRBD2	TGCGCCAGCAGCTTGGTCCCTAGCGGGAGCTACAATGAGCAGTTCTTC	CASSLVPSGSYNEQFF
TRBV6-1	NA	TRBJ2-5	TRBD1	TGTGCCAGCAGTCGACAGGGGGAAGAGACCCAGTACTTC	CASSRQGEETQYF
TRBV6-5	NA	TRBJ2-7	NA	TGTGCCAGCAGTTACCACGACAGTGGGTCCTACGAGCAGTACTTC	CASSYHDSGSYEQYF
TRBV2	few	TRBJ2-1	TRBD2	TGTGCCAGCAGGGCGGAGCGGGGCTCCTACAATGAGCAGTTCTTC	CASRAERGSYNEQFF
TRBV27	NA	TRBJ2-4	NA	TGTGCCAGCAGTGAATCCGGGACGGGAAACATTCAGTACTTC	CASSESGTGNIQYF
TRBV20-1	NA	TRBJ2-1	NA	TGCAGTGCCCGAAGCGGTAATGAGCAGTTCTTC	CSARSGNEQFF